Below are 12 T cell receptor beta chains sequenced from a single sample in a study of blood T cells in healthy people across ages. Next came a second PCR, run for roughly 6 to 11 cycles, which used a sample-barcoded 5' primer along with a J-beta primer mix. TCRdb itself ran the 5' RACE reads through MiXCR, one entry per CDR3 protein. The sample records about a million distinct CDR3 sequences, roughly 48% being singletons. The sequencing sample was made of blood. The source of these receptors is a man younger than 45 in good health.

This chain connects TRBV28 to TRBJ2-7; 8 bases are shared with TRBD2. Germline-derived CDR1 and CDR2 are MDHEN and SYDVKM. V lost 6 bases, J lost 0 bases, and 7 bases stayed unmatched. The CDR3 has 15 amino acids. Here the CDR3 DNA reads TGTGCCAGCAGCTCACCGGGAGGGAGCTCCTACGAGCAGTACTTC. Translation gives CASSSPGGSSYEQYF.

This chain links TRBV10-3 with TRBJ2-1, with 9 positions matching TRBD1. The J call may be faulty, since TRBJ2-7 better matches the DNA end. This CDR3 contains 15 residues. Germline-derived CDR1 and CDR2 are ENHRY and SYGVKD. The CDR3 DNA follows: TGTGCCATCAGTGAGCCACGGACAGGGGACAACGAGCAGTACTTC. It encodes CAISEPRTGDNEQYF.

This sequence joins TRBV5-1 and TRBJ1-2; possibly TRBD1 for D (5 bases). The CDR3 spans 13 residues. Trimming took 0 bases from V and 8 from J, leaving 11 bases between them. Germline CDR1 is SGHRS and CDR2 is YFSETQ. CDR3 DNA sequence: TGCGCCAGCAGCTTGGCGGGGGATATAGGCTACACCTTC. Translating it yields CASSLAGDIGYTF.

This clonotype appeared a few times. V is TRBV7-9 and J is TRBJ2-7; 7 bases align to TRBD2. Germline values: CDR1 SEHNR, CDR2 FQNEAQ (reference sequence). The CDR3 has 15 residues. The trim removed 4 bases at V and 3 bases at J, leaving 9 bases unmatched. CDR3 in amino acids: CASSYRGGGIYEQYF. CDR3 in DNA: TGTGCCAGCAGCTACCGTGGGGGAGGGATCTACGAGCAGTACTTC.

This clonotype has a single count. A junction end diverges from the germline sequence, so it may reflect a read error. CDR3 sequence: CVSSAPLNTEAFF. CDR3 bases: TGTGTCAGCAGTGCCCCCCTCAACACTGAAGCTTTCTTT. V and J are TRBV27 and TRBJ1-1; no definite D call. The CDR3 is 13 residues long. CDR1 is MNHEY, CDR2 SMNVEV, per germline (reference sequence).

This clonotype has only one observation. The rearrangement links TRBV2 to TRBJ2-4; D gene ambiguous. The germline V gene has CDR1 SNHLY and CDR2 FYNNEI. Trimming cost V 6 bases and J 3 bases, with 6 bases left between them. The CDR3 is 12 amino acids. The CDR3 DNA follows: TGTGCCAGCAGGGAACACAAAAACATTCAGTACTTC. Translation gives CASREHKNIQYF.

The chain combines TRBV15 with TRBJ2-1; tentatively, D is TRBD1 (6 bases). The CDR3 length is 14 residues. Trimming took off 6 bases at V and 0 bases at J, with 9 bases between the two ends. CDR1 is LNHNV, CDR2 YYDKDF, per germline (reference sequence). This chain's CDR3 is CATRGHDSYNEQFF. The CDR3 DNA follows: TGTGCCACCAGGGGACACGACTCCTACAATGAGCAGTTCTTC.

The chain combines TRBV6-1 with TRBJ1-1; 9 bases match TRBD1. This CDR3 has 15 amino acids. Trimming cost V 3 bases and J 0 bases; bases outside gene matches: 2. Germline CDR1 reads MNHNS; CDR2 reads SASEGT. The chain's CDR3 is CASSEGQGLNTEAFF. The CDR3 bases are TGTGCCAGCAGTGAGGGACAGGGATTGAACACTGAAGCTTTCTTT.

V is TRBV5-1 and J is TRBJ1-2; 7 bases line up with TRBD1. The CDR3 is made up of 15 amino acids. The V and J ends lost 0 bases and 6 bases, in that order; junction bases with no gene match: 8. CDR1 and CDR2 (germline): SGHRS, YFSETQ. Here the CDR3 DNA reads TGCGCCAGCAGCTTGGGCGACAGGGCCCTCGATGGCTACACCTTC. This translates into CASSLGDRALDGYTF.

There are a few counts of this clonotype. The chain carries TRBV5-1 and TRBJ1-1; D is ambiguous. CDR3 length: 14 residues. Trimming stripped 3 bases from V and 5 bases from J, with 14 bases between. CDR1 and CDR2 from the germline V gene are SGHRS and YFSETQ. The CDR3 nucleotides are TGCGCCAGCAGCTCAGCTGGCCCGGGGACTGAAGCTTTCTTT. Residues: CASSSAGPGTEAFF.

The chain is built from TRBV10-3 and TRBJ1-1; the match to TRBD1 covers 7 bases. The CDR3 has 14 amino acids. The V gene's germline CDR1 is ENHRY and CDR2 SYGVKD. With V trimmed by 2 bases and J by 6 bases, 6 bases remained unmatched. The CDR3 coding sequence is TGTGCCATCAGTGAGGGCAGGGGGAGACCTGAAGCTTTCTTT. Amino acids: CAISEGRGRPEAFF.

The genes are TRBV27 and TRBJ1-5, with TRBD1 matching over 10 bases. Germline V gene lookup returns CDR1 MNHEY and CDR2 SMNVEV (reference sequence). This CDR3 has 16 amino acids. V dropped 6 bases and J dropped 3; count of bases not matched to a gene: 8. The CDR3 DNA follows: TGTGCCAGCAGCCGTCAGACAGGGGGCCTCAATCAGCCCCAGCATTTT. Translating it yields CASSRQTGGLNQPQHF.